This T cell receptor (beta chain) was captured in a study of T cell repertoires in cytomegalovirus infection. Ten or more counts support this clonotype. No antigen is known for it. Via MiXCR, TCRdb re-called the reads, giving one row per CDR3 protein. The repertoire holds about 830,000 distinct CDR3 sequences, with about 30% as singletons. V dropped 1 base and J dropped 4 bases, with 10 bases sitting between them. The V gene's germline CDR1 is SGHTA and CDR2 FQGNSA. This CDR3 contains 14 residues. V is TRBV7-2 and J is TRBJ1-1; D call uncertain. Here the sequenced sample was cultured CD8+ T cells from PBMCs, taken from culture after CMV antigen stimulation. The clonotype was recovered from a human donor in good health (CMV status not recorded). Some clones in this sample may be carry-over from other donors' samples. CDR3 DNA sequence: TGTGCCAGCAGCTTAGTAAGGGTGGGCACTGAAGCTTTCTTT. Its protein product is CASSLVRVGTEAFF.